A single sample is the source of the 4 T cell receptor beta chains below, sequenced in a study of OX40 agonist ivuxolimab in advanced cancers. TCRdb's copy holds only in-frame clones and misses some; the assay was immunoSEQ multiplex PCR. The sample lists around 77,000 clones, 75% to 85% seen once, with roughly 5.4% in the top ten. This material consisted of CD4+ or CD8+ T cells sorted from blood, taken in a trial of the OX40 agonist ivuxolimab. These TCRs come from an adult with an advanced solid tumor such as melanoma, head and neck, liver or kidney cancer.

The chain links TRBV29-1 to TRBJ1-4; TRBD1 is a possible D gene (5 bases). Trimming took off 4 bases at V and 8 bases at J, with 11 bases between the two ends. The CDR3 contains 12 residues. Germline V lookup: CDR1 SQVTM, CDR2 ANQGSEA. CDR3 DNA: TGCAGCGTTGGGGGAGAGGGGGAAAAACTGTTTTTT. The encoded protein is CSVGGEGEKLFF. The full variable domain, completed using reference TRBV29-1 and TRBJ1-4, is SAVISQKPSRDICQRGTSLTIQCQVDSQVTMMFWYRQQPGQSLTLIATANQGSEATYESGFVIDKFPISRPNLTFSTLTVSNMSPEDSSIYLCSVGGEGEKLFFGSGTQLSVL.

This chain links TRBV7-2 with TRBJ2-1; maybe TRBD1 (6 bases). The CDR3 extends over 15 amino acids. The germline gives CDR1 SGHTA, CDR2 FQGNSA. Trimming removed 1 base from V and 15 bases from J, with 22 bases in between. The CDR3 region is CASSLDATGGPKRFF. Here the CDR3 DNA reads TGTGCCAGCAGCTTAGACGCGACAGGAGGTCCTAAGCGGTTCTTC.

This clone has more than one count but fewer than ten. The rearrangement links TRBV28 to TRBJ1-3; D not certain. Trimming stripped 3 bases from V and 4 bases from J, with 10 bases between. The germline gives CDR1 MDHEN, CDR2 SYDVKM. This CDR3 spans 14 amino acids. The CDR3 reads CASSFGSTGNTIYF. Here the CDR3 DNA reads TGTGCCAGCAGTTTCGGCAGTACCGGAAACACCATATATTTT. The entire variable domain, with the rest obtained from reference TRBV28 and TRBJ1-3, is as follows: DVKVTQSSRYLVKRTGEKVFLECVQDMDHENMFWYRQDPGLGLRLIYFSYDVKMKEKGDIPEGYSVSREKKERFSLILESASTNQTSMYLCASSFGSTGNTIYFGEGSWLTVV.

CDR3 protein: CASSDKGYGYTF. Written as DNA, the CDR3 is TGTGCCAGCAGTGATAAGGGGTATGGCTACACCTTC. This chain connects TRBV6-1 to TRBJ1-2, with D possibly matching TRBD1 (5 bases). The germline gives CDR1 MNHNS, CDR2 SASEGT. CDR3 length equals 12 residues. The V and J ends lost 3 bases and 5 bases respectively, with 7 bases between them.